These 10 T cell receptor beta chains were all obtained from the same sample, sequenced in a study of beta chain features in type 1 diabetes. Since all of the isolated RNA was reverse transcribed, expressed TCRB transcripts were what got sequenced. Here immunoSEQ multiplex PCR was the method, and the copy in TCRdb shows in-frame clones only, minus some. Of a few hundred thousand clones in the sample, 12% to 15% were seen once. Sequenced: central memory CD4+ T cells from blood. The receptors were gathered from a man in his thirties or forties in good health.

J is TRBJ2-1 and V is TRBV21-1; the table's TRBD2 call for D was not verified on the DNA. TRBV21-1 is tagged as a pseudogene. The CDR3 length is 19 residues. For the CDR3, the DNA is TGTGCCAGTATTCCCGGGACTAGCGGGGGGGCAGATCTAGGGAATGAGCAGTTCTTC. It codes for CASIPGTSGGADLGNEQFF.

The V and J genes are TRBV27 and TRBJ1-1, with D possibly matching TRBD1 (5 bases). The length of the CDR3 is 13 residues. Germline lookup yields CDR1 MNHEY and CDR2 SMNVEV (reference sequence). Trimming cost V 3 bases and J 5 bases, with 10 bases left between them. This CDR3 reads CASSLGRVTEAFF. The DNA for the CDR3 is TGTGCCAGCAGTTTGGGCAGGGTGACTGAAGCTTTCTTT.

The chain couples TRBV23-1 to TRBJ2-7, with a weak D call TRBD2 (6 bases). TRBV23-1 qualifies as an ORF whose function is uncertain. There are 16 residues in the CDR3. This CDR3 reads CASSLVWASDSYEQYV. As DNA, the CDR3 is TGTGCCAGCAGCTTGGTTTGGGCTAGCGATTCCTACGAGCAGTACGTC.

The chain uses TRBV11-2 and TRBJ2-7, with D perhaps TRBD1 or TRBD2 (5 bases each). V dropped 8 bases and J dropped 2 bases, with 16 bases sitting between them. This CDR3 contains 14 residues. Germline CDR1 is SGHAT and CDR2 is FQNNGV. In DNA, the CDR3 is TGTGCCAGCGGACAAGATAGCGTCACCTACGAGCAGTACGTC. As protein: CASGQDSVTYEQYV.

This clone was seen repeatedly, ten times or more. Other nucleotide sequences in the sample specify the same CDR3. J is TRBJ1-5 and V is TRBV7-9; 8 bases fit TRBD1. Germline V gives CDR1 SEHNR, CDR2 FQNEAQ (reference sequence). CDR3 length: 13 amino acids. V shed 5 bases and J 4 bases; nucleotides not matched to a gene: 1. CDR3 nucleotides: TGTGCCAGCAGCCGGGACAGGAATCAGCCCCAGCATTTT. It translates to CASSRDRNQPQHF.

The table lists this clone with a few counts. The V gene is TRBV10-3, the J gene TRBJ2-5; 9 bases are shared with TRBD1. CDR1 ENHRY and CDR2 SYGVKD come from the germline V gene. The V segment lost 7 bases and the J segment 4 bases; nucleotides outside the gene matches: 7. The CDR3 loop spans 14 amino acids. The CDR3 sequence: CAIMGQGFGETQYF. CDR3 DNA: TGTGCCATCATGGGACAGGGTTTTGGAGAGACCCAGTACTTC.

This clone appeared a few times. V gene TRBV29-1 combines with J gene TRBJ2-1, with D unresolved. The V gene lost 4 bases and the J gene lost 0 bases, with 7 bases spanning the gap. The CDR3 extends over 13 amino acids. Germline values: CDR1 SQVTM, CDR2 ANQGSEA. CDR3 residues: CSVASSSYNEQFF. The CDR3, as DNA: TGCAGCGTTGCGTCCTCCTCCTACAATGAGCAGTTCTTC.

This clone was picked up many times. CDR3 sequence: CASSYVQGIAYEQYF. As DNA, the CDR3 is TGTGCCAGCAGTTACGTGCAGGGTATAGCCTACGAGCAGTACTTC. The chain joins TRBV6-5 to TRBJ2-7; D perhaps matches TRBD1 (5 bases). CDR1 and CDR2 from the germline V gene are MNHEY and SVGAGI. The CDR3 covers 15 residues. The V and J ends lost 2 bases and 2 bases respectively, with 13 bases between them.

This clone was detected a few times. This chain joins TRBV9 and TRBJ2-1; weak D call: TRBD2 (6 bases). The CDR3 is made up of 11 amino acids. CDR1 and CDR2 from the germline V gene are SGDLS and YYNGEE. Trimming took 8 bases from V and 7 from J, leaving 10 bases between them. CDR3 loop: CASGGRNEQFF. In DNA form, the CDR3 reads TGTGCCAGTGGGGGGAGGAATGAGCAGTTCTTC. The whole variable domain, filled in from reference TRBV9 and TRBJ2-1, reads DSGVTQTPKHLITATGQRVTLRCSPRSGDLSVYWYQQSLDQGLQFLIQYYNGEERAKGNILERFSAQQFPDLHSELNLSSLELGDSALYFCASGGRNEQFFGPGTRLTVL.

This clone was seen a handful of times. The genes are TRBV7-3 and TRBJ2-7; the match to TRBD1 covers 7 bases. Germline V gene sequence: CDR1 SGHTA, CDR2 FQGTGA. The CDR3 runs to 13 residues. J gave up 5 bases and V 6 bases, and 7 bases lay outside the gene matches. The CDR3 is CASRKTGTDEQYV. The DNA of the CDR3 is TGTGCCAGCAGGAAGACAGGGACAGACGAGCAGTACGTC.